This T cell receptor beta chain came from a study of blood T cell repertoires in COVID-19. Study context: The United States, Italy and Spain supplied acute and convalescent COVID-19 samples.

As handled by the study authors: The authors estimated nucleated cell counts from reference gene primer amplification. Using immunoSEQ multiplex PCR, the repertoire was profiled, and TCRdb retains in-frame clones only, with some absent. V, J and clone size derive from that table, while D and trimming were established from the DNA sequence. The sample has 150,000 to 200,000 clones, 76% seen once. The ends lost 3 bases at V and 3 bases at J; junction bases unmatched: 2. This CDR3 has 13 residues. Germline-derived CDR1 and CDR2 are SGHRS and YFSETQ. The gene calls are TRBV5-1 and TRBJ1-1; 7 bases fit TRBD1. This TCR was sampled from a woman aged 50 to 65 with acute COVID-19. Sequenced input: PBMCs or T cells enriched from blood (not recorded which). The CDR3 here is CASSSGQYTEAFF. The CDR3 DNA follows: TGCGCCAGCAGCTCGGGACAGTACACTGAAGCTTTCTTT.